These 27 T cell receptor beta chains were sequenced from one sample in a study of post-analysis software for immune sequencing data. Study-wide findings and caveats: With TRBV5-6, TRBV5-1 and TRBV20-1 included, about five TRBV segments were more frequent in patients than in controls.

TCR beta libraries were prepared from cDNA with unique molecular identifiers. TCRdb itself ran the PCR reads through MiXCR, one entry per CDR3 protein. The table lists about 620,000 distinct CDR3 sequences, about 44% of them singletons. No antigen has been identified for these receptors. Sequencing was performed on blood. The receptors derive from a girl aged 5 to 17 with multiple sclerosis.

The chain joins TRBV5-6 to TRBJ2-3; TRBD2 aligns across 8 bases. Trimming cost V 2 bases and J 3 bases; bases outside gene matches: 5. Germline-derived CDR1 and CDR2 are SGHDT and YYEEEE. This CDR3 spans 15 amino acids. The CDR3 reads CASSFMSGSTDTQYF. The CDR3 region has the DNA TGTGCCAGCAGCTTTATGAGCGGGAGTACAGATACGCAGTATTTT.

J is TRBJ2-1 and V is TRBV12-3 or TRBV12-4; D gene uncertain. The V end lost 8 bases, the J end lost 2 bases, and 19 bases lay between the germline ends. This CDR3 contains 16 residues. The CDR3 coding sequence is TGTGCCAGCTTCCGCACCGGGCTTGCGACCTACAATGAGCAGTTCTTC. Its protein product is CASFRTGLATYNEQFF.

The chain recombines TRBV12-3 or TRBV12-4 with TRBJ1-1, with 7 bases identical to TRBD1. This CDR3 is built from 15 residues. Trimming at V came to 5 bases and at J to 11 bases, leaving 17 bases not matched to a gene. CDR3: CASSGQEGLKGSAFF. For the CDR3, the DNA is TGTGCCAGCAGTGGACAGGAGGGGCTTAAGGGTTCTGCTTTCTTT.

The chain carries TRBV20-1 and TRBJ1-1; 11 bases line up with TRBD1. The ends lost 3 bases at V and 5 bases at J; junction bases unmatched: 5. Per the germline V gene, CDR1 is DFQATT and CDR2 is SNEGSKA (reference sequence). The length of the CDR3 is 14 residues. CDR3 sequence (DNA): TGCAGTGCTAGCTCGGACAGGGGGCGAACTGAAGCTTTCTTT. This sequence encodes CSASSDRGRTEAFF.

The rearrangement uses TRBV27 and TRBJ1-6; the match to TRBD1 covers 9 bases. J was trimmed by 9 bases and V by 2 bases; bases with no gene match: 5. The CDR3 runs 15 residues. Germline CDR1 reads MNHEY; CDR2 reads SMNVEV (reference sequence). DNA for the CDR3: TGTGCCAGCAGTTTAACGACAGGGGGTGGTTCACCCCTCCACTTT. Its translation is CASSLTTGGGSPLHF.

In this sample, this clonotype turned up a few times. The chain recombines TRBV7-3 with TRBJ2-2, with unresolved D. Germline V CDR1 and CDR2: SGHTA, FQGTGA. The CDR3 has 13 amino acids. V was clipped by 0 bases and J by 2 bases, with 1 base between them. In nucleotides, the CDR3 is TGTGCCAGCAGCTTAACCAACACCGGGGAGCTGTTTTTT. This encodes CASSLTNTGELFF. The full variable domain, completed using reference TRBV7-3 and TRBJ2-2, is GAGVSQTPSNKVTEKGKYVELRCDPISGHTALYWYRQSLGQGPEFLIYFQGTGAADDSGLPNDRFFAVRPEGSVSTLKIQRTERGDSAVYLCASSLTNTGELFFGEGSRLTVL.

The chain links TRBV6-6 to TRBJ2-1; 9 nucleotides align to TRBD2. V lost 6 bases and J lost 3; bases outside the gene matches: 9. The CDR3 is 16 residues long. The germline V gene has CDR1 MNHNY and CDR2 SVGAGI (reference sequence). For the CDR3, the DNA is TGTGCCAGCAGGCCCGCCGGGACTAGCATCTACAATGAGCAGTTCTTC. It is translated as CASRPAGTSIYNEQFF.

This clonotype was observed a handful of times. This rearrangement joins TRBV12-3 or TRBV12-4 to TRBJ2-5, with unresolved D. V was shortened by 5 bases and J by 6 bases, with 10 bases between the two germline ends. The CDR3 extends over 12 amino acids. CDR3 residues: CASSLNSQTQYF. CDR3 in DNA: TGTGCCAGCAGTCTCAATTCTCAGACCCAGTACTTC.

The V call is TRBV3-1, the J call TRBJ2-5; TRBD1 matches 9 bases. The J call is in doubt because the DNA end fits TRBJ2-7 better. The CDR3 consists of 14 residues. Per the germline V gene, CDR1 is LGHDT and CDR2 is YNNKEL (reference sequence). In DNA, the CDR3 is TGTGCCAGCAGCCCTCAGACAGGGGGGTACGAGCAGTACTTC. Residues: CASSPQTGGYEQYF.

The chain has TRBV12-3 or TRBV12-4 and TRBJ2-4; D gene unclear. V lost 1 base to trimming and J lost 10 bases, with 11 bases between them. The length of the CDR3 is 13 residues. CDR3 DNA sequence: TGTGCCAGCAGTTTAGGGGTGGGCGCGATTCAGTACTTC. Translation gives CASSLGVGAIQYF.

Note on this clonotype: The junction and the germline gene differ at one end; a read error may be behind it. This sequence joins TRBV25-1 and TRBJ2-1; 7 bases are shared with TRBD2. The CDR3 contains 18 residues. Germline V gives CDR1 MGHDK, CDR2 SYGVNS. The DNA of the CDR3 is TGTGCCGGCAGTCGACATTCTGGGGCTAGCGGACGTTACAATGAGCAGTTCTTC. This encodes CAGSRHSGASGRYNEQFF.

This chain joins TRBV10-3 and TRBJ2-3, with D tentatively TRBD1 or TRBD2 (6 bases each). CDR1 and CDR2 from the germline V gene are ENHRY and SYGVKD. The CDR3 loop spans 13 amino acids. Deletions cut 7 bases from V and 2 bases from J, with 10 bases between. The DNA for the CDR3 is TGTGCCATCAATGGGGGGCCCACAGATACGCAGTATTTT. It yields the protein CAINGGPTDTQYF.

There are many counts of this clonotype. The chain links TRBV20-1 to TRBJ2-4, with TRBD1 identical over 8 bases. Trimming took 6 bases from V and 0 from J; bases not matched to a gene: 16. The germline CDR1 and CDR2 sequences are DFQATT and SNEGSKA (reference sequence). The CDR3 runs to 18 residues. Written as DNA, the CDR3 is TGCAGTGCACCCGACAGGGGAAGTGGGGGGCTAGCCAAAAACATTCAGTACTTC. It specifies CSAPDRGSGGLAKNIQYF.

This clonotype was counted once. This chain joins TRBV7-3 and TRBJ2-1; no firm D call. CDR3 length equals 16 residues. V lost 0 bases to trimming and J lost 2 bases, with 11 bases between them. Germline V gene data show CDR1 as SGHTA and CDR2 as FQGTGA. The CDR3 sequence is CASSLTAGEAYNEQFF. The CDR3 DNA reads as TGTGCCAGCAGCTTAACGGCAGGAGAAGCCTACAATGAGCAGTTCTTC.

This clonotype was detected only a few times. The chain couples TRBV7-6 to TRBJ1-6, with D maybe TRBD1 (5 bases). Trimming shortened V by 7 bases and J by 8 bases, and 18 bases separated the two germline ends. This CDR3 has 15 residues. CDR1 and CDR2 from the germline V gene are SGHVS and FNYEAQ. The chain's CDR3 is CASTISRLGDSPLHF. Written as DNA, the CDR3 is TGTGCCAGCACCATTAGTAGATTGGGGGATTCACCCCTCCACTTT.

The chain recombines TRBV20-1 with TRBJ1-2; D is uncertain. The V end was cut by 1 base, the J end by 4 bases, with 13 bases between. Germline assignment: CDR1 DFQATT and CDR2 SNEGSKA (reference sequence). The CDR3 is 14 amino acids. The CDR3 DNA reads as TGCAGTGCTAGAGGAGGGCGATTCGCCTATGGCTACACCTTC. As protein: CSARGGRFAYGYTF.

This clonotype has just a few counts. This chain connects TRBV7-8 to TRBJ1-5; D gene ambiguous. Trimming removed 4 bases at V and 3 bases at J, with 13 bases between. CDR1 SGHVS and CDR2 FQNEAQ come from the germline V gene. The CDR3 is 15 residues long. The CDR3 protein is CASSSEGGLNQPQHF. The CDR3 DNA reads as TGTGCCAGCAGCTCCGAGGGCGGCCTCAATCAGCCCCAGCATTTT.

This sequence joins TRBV12-3 or TRBV12-4 and TRBJ2-7, with D perhaps given as TRBD1 or TRBD2 (5 bases each). The closer fit of TRBJ2-5 to the DNA end suggests the J call may be wrong. The CDR3 loop spans 14 amino acids. The CDR3, as DNA: TGTGCCAGCCGGTGGGGGTATGGACAAGAGACCCAGTACTTC. It translates to CASRWGYGQETQYF.

In its sample, this clonotype was seen once. This chain joins TRBV5-1 and TRBJ2-6; D is ambiguous. The V and J ends lost 0 bases and 2 bases respectively, with 9 bases between them. This CDR3 region has 16 residues. Germline CDR1 is SGHRS and CDR2 is YFSETQ. CDR3 region: CASSLGGFPGANVLTF. The CDR3 nucleotides read TGCGCCAGCAGCTTGGGGGGTTTCCCTGGGGCCAACGTCCTGACTTTC.

This clonotype was counted a few times. The chain has TRBV6-4 and TRBJ2-3, with D perhaps TRBD1 (6 bases). The CDR3 is 13 residues long. Germline V CDR1 and CDR2: MRHNA, SNTAGT. V was pared by 1 base and J by 8 bases, with 10 bases between. The CDR3 sequence is CASSDWKQGTQYF. In DNA form, the CDR3 reads TGTGCCAGCAGTGACTGGAAACAGGGTACGCAGTATTTT.

V gene TRBV20-1 combines with J gene TRBJ2-6; D may be TRBD1 (6 bases). CDR1 is DFQATT and CDR2 is SNEGSKA in the germline V gene (reference sequence). The CDR3 totals 18 residues. Trimming cost V 1 base and J 0 bases, with 16 bases left between them. CDR3 bases: TGCAGTGCTAGAGTGAGGACAGATGCGTCCTCTGGGGCCAACGTCCTGACTTTC. It codes for CSARVRTDASSGANVLTF.

This clonotype was recorded a few times. The gene calls are TRBV7-9 and TRBJ2-5, with D perhaps TRBD1 (5 bases). Trimming removed 5 bases from V and 4 bases from J, with 20 bases in between. Germline V gene lookup returns CDR1 SEHNR and CDR2 FQNEAQ (reference sequence). The CDR3 has 16 residues. The CDR3 region is CASSPSYRIFGETQYF. The CDR3 coding sequence is TGTGCCAGCAGCCCAAGCTACAGGATTTTCGGAGAGACCCAGTACTTC.

Regarding this clonotype: One end of the junction is discordant with germline, which a read error may explain. V is TRBV7-7 and J is TRBJ2-2; possibly TRBD1 or TRBD2 for D (5 bases each). Germline CDR1 SSHAT, CDR2 FNYEAQ (reference sequence). The CDR3 runs to 15 residues. The CDR3 DNA is TGTGCTAGCAGCTTACAAGGGGCGGGCACCGGGGAGCTGTTTTTT. This translates into CASSLQGAGTGELFF.

This clonotype has only a few counts. The chain employs TRBV6-6 and TRBJ2-5; TRBD1 agrees at 7 bases. The CDR3 spans 15 residues. V was pared by 2 bases and J by 1 base, with 4 bases of the junction left unmatched. Germline V gene data show CDR1 as MNHNY and CDR2 as SVGAGI (reference sequence). The DNA of the CDR3 is TGTGCCAGCAGTTACCCGACAGGGACCCAAGAGACCCAGTACTTC. Translating gives CASSYPTGTQETQYF.

V is TRBV7-3 and J is TRBJ2-3; 7 bases fit TRBD2. The V gene end was trimmed by 0 bases and the J gene end by 10 bases; junction bases not matched to a gene: 1. Germline V gene data show CDR1 as SGHTA and CDR2 as FQGTGA. This CDR3 spans 12 amino acids. The CDR3, as DNA: TGTGCCAGCAGCTTAACGGGGGGGGCGCAGTATTTT. It encodes CASSLTGGAQYF. Variable domain in full (rest from reference TRBV7-3 and TRBJ2-3): GAGVSQTPSNKVTEKGKYVELRCDPISGHTALYWYRQSLGQGPEFLIYFQGTGAADDSGLPNDRFFAVRPEGSVSTLKIQRTERGDSAVYLCASSLTGGAQYFGPGTRLTVL.

This clonotype was found a few times. The chain employs TRBV5-1 and TRBJ2-7; 8 bases are shared with TRBD1. The CDR3 length is 15 residues. The V and J ends lost 5 bases and 3 bases, in that order; junction bases with no gene match: 10. Germline V gene lookup returns CDR1 SGHRS and CDR2 YFSETQ. CDR3 sequence: CASSPEAGGGYEQYF. In nucleotides, the CDR3 is TGCGCCAGCAGTCCCGAGGCAGGGGGCGGCTACGAGCAGTACTTC.

This clonotype has a handful of counts. V is TRBV24-1 and J is TRBJ1-2, with TRBD1 identical over 7 bases. The trim removed 4 bases at V and 8 bases at J, leaving 15 bases unmatched. Germline loops: CDR1 KGHDR, CDR2 SFDVKD. This CDR3 comprises 16 residues. The CDR3: CATSDPQTGPGRGYTF. CDR3 DNA sequence: TGTGCCACCAGTGACCCCCAGACAGGGCCCGGGAGGGGCTACACCTTC.